The 5 T cell receptor beta chains below all came from one sample that was sequenced in a study of T-cell memory formation after mild COVID-19. TCRdb analysed the 5' RACE reads with MiXCR anew, one entry per CDR3 protein. The sample yields about 440,000 distinct CDR3 sequences, 20% seen once. The material sequenced was PBMCs or a T cell subset sorted from them (not recorded which). Receptors originate from an adult woman who had mild COVID-19 (a few samples of this study predate the infection). Cell type and time point are not known.

Ten or more counts support this clonotype. The chain carries TRBV7-2 and TRBJ1-1; no firm D call. The CDR3 spans 13 residues. CDR1 SGHTA and CDR2 FQGNSA come from the germline V gene. With 5 bases removed from V and 0 bases from J, the gap between germline ends came to 7 bases. For the CDR3, the DNA is TGTGCCAGCAGCGCCGACTTGAACACTGAAGCTTTCTTT. Protein product: CASSADLNTEAFF.

The rearrangement uses TRBV29-1 and TRBJ2-1, with 13 bases identical to TRBD2. The ends lost 7 bases at V and 9 bases at J; junction bases unmatched: 9. The CDR3 length is 14 residues. CDR1 is SQVTM and CDR2 is ANQGSEA in the germline V gene. CDR3 coding DNA: TGCAGCGCCGGACTAGCGGGAGCAGGGGGTGAGCAGTTCTTC. Translated: CSAGLAGAGGEQFF.

The chain couples TRBV5-1 to TRBJ2-5; a possible D gene is TRBD1 (6 bases). This CDR3 has 14 amino acids. Looked up from germline, CDR1 is SGHRS and CDR2 is YFSETQ. V lost 3 bases and J lost 4, with 13 bases in between. The CDR3 loop reads CASSWSTGIETQYF. CDR3 coding DNA: TGCGCCAGCAGCTGGAGCACAGGGATAGAGACCCAGTACTTC.

V and J are TRBV20-1 and TRBJ2-7; 12 nucleotides line up with TRBD2. The V and J ends lost 1 base and 3 bases, in that order; junction bases with no gene match: 16. The length of the CDR3 is 19 residues. Per germline, CDR1 DFQATT and CDR2 SNEGSKA (reference sequence). DNA for the CDR3: TGCAGTGCTAGAGCACCGGGACTAGCGGGCACCACTCGTAACTACGAGCAGTACTTC. It encodes CSARAPGLAGTTRNYEQYF.

V usage is TRBV7-9 and J usage is TRBJ2-5; TRBD1 is a possible D gene (5 bases). Germline V CDR1 and CDR2: SEHNR, FQNEAQ (reference sequence). CDR3 size: 13 residues. Trimming took off 5 bases at V and 2 bases at J, with 9 bases between the two ends. The CDR3 here is CASSPTAQETQYF. CDR3 in DNA: TGTGCCAGCAGCCCGACAGCGCAAGAGACCCAGTACTTC.